A selection of T cell receptor beta chains follows, all from one sample in a study of T cell changes during pregnancy in multiple sclerosis. Sequenced by immunoSEQ multiplex PCR; TCRdb stores in-frame clones only, minus some. The profile shows some 59,000 clones, around 90% of them singletons. Here the sequenced sample was peripheral blood, taken in the second trimester of pregnancy. These receptor sequences come from a female donor with multiple sclerosis, enrolled in a pregnancy study. The CDR3 runs from the conserved cysteine through the conserved F or W. The order of the fields is CDR3 protein, CDR3 DNA, V gene, J gene, clone size, D gene. D genes are given only for firm matches. Rows may omit the clone size; those that give it use once, few, many or a size class.

CDR3aa: CASSPPSGRLMKALFF; CDR3nt: TGTGCCAGCTCACCACCGTCAGGGCGCTTGATGAAGGCTCTATTCTTC; v_gene: TRBV18; j_gene: TRBJ2-1; abundance: .; d_gene: .
CDR3aa: CASRVGLAGSRDTQYF; CDR3nt: TGTGCCAGCAGGGTAGGACTAGCGGGGTCGAGAGATACGCAGTATTTT; v_gene: TRBV2; j_gene: TRBJ2-3; abundance: .; d_gene: TRBD2
CDR3aa: CASSRDSNYGYTF; CDR3nt: TGTGCCAGCTCACGGGACTCTAACTATGGCTACACCTTC; v_gene: TRBV6-5; j_gene: TRBJ1-2; abundance: .; d_gene: .
CDR3aa: CASRQAINYGYTF; CDR3nt: TGTGCCAGCCGACAGGCTATTAACTATGGCTACACCTTC; v_gene: TRBV19; j_gene: TRBJ1-2; abundance: .; d_gene: .
CDR3aa: CASSSGTSYGYTF; CDR3nt: TGTGCCAGCAGTTCCGGGACAAGCTATGGCTACACCTTC; v_gene: TRBV2; j_gene: TRBJ1-2; abundance: .; d_gene: .
CDR3aa: CASSLANGQLRGETQYF; CDR3nt: TGTGCCAGCAGCTTGGCCAATGGGCAACTAAGGGGAGAGACCCAGTACTTC; v_gene: TRBV5-6; j_gene: TRBJ2-5; abundance: .; d_gene: .
CDR3aa: CASSSNLSGETQYF; CDR3nt: TGTGCCAGCAGCTCCAACCTTAGCGGAGAGACCCAGTACTTC; v_gene: TRBV5-6; j_gene: TRBJ2-5; abundance: .; d_gene: .
CDR3aa: CASSSGWTGLPEAFF; CDR3nt: TGTGCCAGCAGCTCAGGGTGGACAGGGCTCCCTGAAGCTTTCTTT; v_gene: TRBV11-2; j_gene: TRBJ1-1; abundance: .; d_gene: TRBD1
CDR3aa: CASSEAEARAYQPQHF; CDR3nt: TGTGCCAGCAGTGAAGCGGAGGCCAGAGCCTATCAGCCCCAGCATTTT; v_gene: TRBV6-1; j_gene: TRBJ1-5; abundance: .; d_gene: .
CDR3aa: CAWSVAGNYFDNSPLHF; CDR3nt: TGTGCCTGGAGTGTTGCCGGGAATTATTTCGATAATTCACCCCTCCACTTT; v_gene: TRBV30; j_gene: TRBJ1-6; abundance: once; d_gene: .
CDR3aa: CASSLEGQGFSPLHF; CDR3nt: TGTGCCAGCAGCTTGGAAGGACAGGGGTTTTCACCCCTCCACTTT; v_gene: TRBV5-4; j_gene: TRBJ1-6; abundance: .; d_gene: TRBD1
CDR3aa: CASTPGTSVTEAFF; CDR3nt: TGTGCCAGCACCCCCGGGACATCGGTTACTGAAGCTTTCTTT; v_gene: TRBV2; j_gene: TRBJ1-1; abundance: .; d_gene: .
CDR3aa: CASSLGPRTDGGDGYTF; CDR3nt: TGCGCCAGCAGCTTGGGTCCTCGAACCGACGGCGGGGATGGCTACACCTTC; v_gene: TRBV5-1; j_gene: TRBJ1-2; abundance: .; d_gene: .
CDR3aa: CASSPPSGGAHEQFF; CDR3nt: TGTGCCAGCTCACCACCTAGCGGGGGGGCCCATGAGCAGTTCTTC; v_gene: TRBV18; j_gene: TRBJ2-1; abundance: .; d_gene: TRBD2
CDR3aa: CASSRRQGLSGNTIYF; CDR3nt: TGCGCCAGCAGCCGACGACAGGGACTCTCTGGAAACACCATATATTTT; v_gene: TRBV4-3; j_gene: TRBJ1-3; abundance: .; d_gene: TRBD1
CDR3aa: CASSLVGEGETQYF; CDR3nt: TGTGCCAGCAGCTTAGTCGGGGAGGGAGAGACCCAGTACTTC; v_gene: TRBV7-8; j_gene: TRBJ2-5; abundance: once; d_gene: TRBD2
CDR3aa: CASSYSHRVYEQYF; CDR3nt: TGTGCCAGCAGTTACTCGCACAGGGTCTACGAGCAGTACTTC; v_gene: TRBV6-5; j_gene: TRBJ2-7; abundance: .; d_gene: .
CDR3aa: CSALRGGYTF; CDR3nt: TGCAGTGCCCTCAGAGGTGGCTACACCTTC; v_gene: TRBV20-1; j_gene: TRBJ1-2; abundance: .; d_gene: .
CDR3aa: CASSLYPRGYTF; CDR3nt: TGTGCCAGCAGCCTCTACCCGAGGGGCTACACCTTC; v_gene: TRBV5-6; j_gene: TRBJ1-2; abundance: .; d_gene: .
CDR3aa: CASSPVAGGIDSGNTIYF; CDR3nt: TGTGCCAGCTCACCTGTGGCAGGGGGCATAGACTCTGGAAACACCATATATTTT; v_gene: TRBV18; j_gene: TRBJ1-3; abundance: .; d_gene: TRBD1
CDR3aa: CASSPGQGLGNTIYF; CDR3nt: TGTGCCAGCAGTCCGGGACAGGGGTTGGGAAACACCATATATTTT; v_gene: TRBV9; j_gene: TRBJ1-3; abundance: once; d_gene: TRBD1
CDR3aa: CASSHSGGNEQFF; CDR3nt: TGCGCCAGCAGCCATTCGGGGGGGAATGAGCAGTTCTTC; v_gene: TRBV10-1; j_gene: TRBJ2-1; abundance: .; d_gene: TRBD2
CDR3aa: CASSPPSKQGHYGYTF; CDR3nt: TGTGCCAGCTCACCACCGTCTAAACAGGGGCACTATGGCTACACCTTC; v_gene: TRBV18; j_gene: TRBJ1-2; abundance: .; d_gene: TRBD1
CDR3aa: CASSLGGALETQYF; CDR3nt: TGTGCCAGCAGCTTAGGAGGGGCCTTGGAGACCCAGTACTTC; v_gene: TRBV7-3; j_gene: TRBJ2-5; abundance: once; d_gene: .
CDR3aa: CSVPWRETQYF; CDR3nt: TGCAGCGTGCCGTGGAGAGAGACCCAGTACTTC; v_gene: TRBV29-1; j_gene: TRBJ2-5; abundance: .; d_gene: .
CDR3aa: CASSQAPTDRENEKLFF; CDR3nt: TGCGCCAGCAGCCAAGCCCCCACCGACAGGGAGAATGAAAAACTGTTTTTT; v_gene: TRBV4-3; j_gene: TRBJ1-4; abundance: .; d_gene: TRBD1
CDR3aa: CASSLLGRTDTQYF; CDR3nt: TGTGCCAGCAGCTTGTTAGGGAGGACAGATACGCAGTATTTT; v_gene: TRBV5-5; j_gene: TRBJ2-3; abundance: .; d_gene: .
CDR3aa: CASSHTGDTEAFF; CDR3nt: TGTGCCAGCAGTCATACAGGGGACACTGAAGCTTTCTTT; v_gene: TRBV6-1; j_gene: TRBJ1-1; abundance: .; d_gene: TRBD1
CDR3aa: CASSFYRGATTGELFF; CDR3nt: TGTGCCAGCAGCTTTTACAGGGGCGCGACCACCGGGGAGCTGTTTTTT; v_gene: TRBV7-9; j_gene: TRBJ2-2; abundance: .; d_gene: TRBD1
CDR3aa: CASSLAGTSVDEQYF; CDR3nt: TGTGCCAGCAGCTTGGCCGGGACTAGCGTCGACGAGCAGTACTTC; v_gene: TRBV5-4; j_gene: TRBJ2-7; abundance: .; d_gene: TRBD2
CDR3aa: CASSPAGGNEKLFF; CDR3nt: TGTGCCAGCTCACCCGCCGGGGGGAATGAAAAACTGTTTTTT; v_gene: TRBV18; j_gene: TRBJ1-4; abundance: .; d_gene: .
CDR3aa: CASSSTGQGVPGYTF; CDR3nt: TGTGCCAGCAGTTCCACAGGACAGGGGGTTCCTGGCTACACCTTC; v_gene: TRBV6-6; j_gene: TRBJ1-2; abundance: .; d_gene: TRBD1
CDR3aa: CASSPADRLNEKLFF; CDR3nt: TGTGCCAGCAGCCCTGCGGACAGACTTAATGAAAAACTGTTTTTT; v_gene: TRBV11-2; j_gene: TRBJ1-4; abundance: once; d_gene: .
CDR3aa: CAISGTSGVRDTQYF; CDR3nt: TGTGCCATCAGCGGGACTAGCGGGGTTAGGGATACGCAGTATTTT; v_gene: TRBV10-3; j_gene: TRBJ2-3; abundance: .; d_gene: TRBD2
CDR3aa: CASSQGARRGNYGYTF; CDR3nt: TGCGCCAGCAGCCAAGGGGCTCGTAGGGGTAACTATGGCTACACCTTC; v_gene: TRBV4-3; j_gene: TRBJ1-2; abundance: .; d_gene: .
CDR3aa: CSARGPTTQYF; CDR3nt: TGCAGTGCTAGGGGCCCGACGACCCAGTACTTC; v_gene: TRBV20-1; j_gene: TRBJ2-5; abundance: .; d_gene: .
CDR3aa: CASSPRGQEKLFF; CDR3nt: TGTGCCAGCTCACCGCGGGGCCAGGAAAAACTGTTTTTT; v_gene: TRBV18; j_gene: TRBJ1-4; abundance: .; d_gene: .
CDR3aa: CASSLTHGAYGYTF; CDR3nt: TGTGCCAGCAGCTTGACCCATGGGGCCTATGGCTACACCTTC; v_gene: TRBV5-4; j_gene: TRBJ1-2; abundance: .; d_gene: .
CDR3aa: CASSDVTLRETQYF; CDR3nt: TGCGCCAGCAGTGACGTGACATTAAGGGAGACGCAGTATTTT; v_gene: TRBV10-2; j_gene: TRBJ2-3; abundance: few; d_gene: .
CDR3aa: CASSELLRTDTQYF; CDR3nt: TGTGCCAGCAGTGAATTACTCCGCACAGATACGCAGTATTTT; v_gene: TRBV2; j_gene: TRBJ2-3; abundance: .; d_gene: .
CDR3aa: CASRAQGSGGYTF; CDR3nt: TGTGCCAGCAGAGCACAGGGATCGGGAGGCTACACCTTC; v_gene: TRBV2; j_gene: TRBJ1-2; abundance: few; d_gene: .
CDR3aa: CASSPGQPNTEAFF; CDR3nt: TGCGCCAGCAGCCCGGGACAGCCGAACACTGAAGCTTTCTTT; v_gene: TRBV5-1; j_gene: TRBJ1-1; abundance: .; d_gene: TRBD1
CDR3aa: CASSYSKRGNRSTQYF; CDR3nt: TGTGCCAGCAGTTACTCGAAGCGGGGTAACAGGTCGACCCAGTACTTC; v_gene: TRBV6-6; j_gene: TRBJ2-5; abundance: .; d_gene: TRBD2
CDR3aa: CASSYGLVPYEQYF; CDR3nt: TGTGCCAGCAGCTACGGACTCGTCCCCTACGAGCAGTACTTC; v_gene: TRBV5-5; j_gene: TRBJ2-7; abundance: .; d_gene: .
CDR3aa: CSFRVVGGDTQYF; CDR3nt: TGCAGCTTCCGAGTCGTGGGGGGAGATACGCAGTATTTT; v_gene: TRBV29-1; j_gene: TRBJ2-3; abundance: .; d_gene: .
CDR3aa: CASANQGSEQFF; CDR3nt: TGTGCCAGCGCTAATCAGGGATCTGAGCAGTTCTTC; v_gene: TRBV6-5; j_gene: TRBJ2-1; abundance: .; d_gene: .
CDR3aa: CASSQGALSNEQFF; CDR3nt: TGCGCCAGCAGCCAAGGGGCTCTGAGCAATGAGCAGTTCTTC; v_gene: TRBV4-3; j_gene: TRBJ2-1; abundance: .; d_gene: .
CDR3aa: CASRHYRDEQYF; CDR3nt: TGTGCCAGCAGGCATTACAGAGACGAGCAGTACTTC; v_gene: TRBV2; j_gene: TRBJ2-7; abundance: .; d_gene: .
CDR3aa: CAWSVDTYQETQYF; CDR3nt: TGTGCCTGGAGTGTGGACACATACCAAGAGACCCAGTACTTC; v_gene: TRBV30; j_gene: TRBJ2-5; abundance: .; d_gene: .
CDR3aa: CASSFGAISGGAGETQYF; CDR3nt: TGCGCCAGCAGCTTTGGTGCTATTAGCGGGGGGGCCGGAGAGACCCAGTACTTC; v_gene: TRBV5-1; j_gene: TRBJ2-5; abundance: .; d_gene: TRBD2
CDR3aa: CASSRTGSSPLHF; CDR3nt: TGTGCCAGCAGTAGGACAGGGAGCTCACCCCTCCACTTT; v_gene: TRBV2; j_gene: TRBJ1-6; abundance: .; d_gene: TRBD1
CDR3aa: CTSTTTRSNSYEQYF; CDR3nt: TGCACCAGCACGACGACTCGTTCCAACTCCTACGAGCAGTACTTC; v_gene: TRBV1; j_gene: TRBJ2-7; abundance: .; d_gene: .
CDR3aa: CATSRGFLGGSSGANVLTF; CDR3nt: TGTGCCACCAGCAGAGGATTCCTCGGGGGGAGCTCTGGGGCCAACGTCCTGACTTTC; v_gene: TRBV15; j_gene: TRBJ2-6; abundance: .; d_gene: TRBD2
CDR3aa: CASSVQMNTEAFF; CDR3nt: TGTGCCAGCTCGGTCCAGATGAACACTGAAGCTTTCTTT; v_gene: TRBV18; j_gene: TRBJ1-1; abundance: .; d_gene: .
CDR3aa: CASRQGGSGYTF; CDR3nt: TGTGCCAGCCGACAGGGTGGCTCTGGCTACACCTTC; v_gene: TRBV28; j_gene: TRBJ1-2; abundance: .; d_gene: TRBD1
CDR3aa: CASSPSEKLFF; CDR3nt: TGTGCCAGCTCTCCGAGTGAAAAACTGTTTTTT; v_gene: TRBV18; j_gene: TRBJ1-4; abundance: .; d_gene: .
CDR3aa: CASSELQVTYNEQFF; CDR3nt: TGTGCCAGCTCGGAACTCCAGGTCACCTACAATGAGCAGTTCTTC; v_gene: TRBV18; j_gene: TRBJ2-1; abundance: .; d_gene: .
CDR3aa: CSVGEVLTNYGYTF; CDR3nt: TGCAGCGTTGGCGAGGTGCTTACGAACTATGGCTACACCTTC; v_gene: TRBV29-1; j_gene: TRBJ1-2; abundance: .; d_gene: .